A selection of T cell receptor beta chains follows, all from one sample in a study of T cell changes during pregnancy in multiple sclerosis. The table came from immunoSEQ multiplex PCR; TCRdb's copy has only in-frame clones and leaves some out. The table includes more than 25,000 clones, around 89% detected once. The material sequenced was CD8+ T cells from peripheral blood mononuclear cells, taken after pregnancy. All receptors come from a female donor with multiple sclerosis, enrolled in a pregnancy study. Each CDR3 is given without its conserved first and last residue. Fields, in order: V gene, J gene, CDR3 protein.

V gene: TRBV7-8; J gene: TRBJ1-1; CDR3 protein: ASSSGGSNTEAF
V gene: TRBV27; J gene: TRBJ2-6; CDR3 protein: ASSQAGTWGGGANVLT
V gene: TRBV7-9; J gene: TRBJ1-1; CDR3 protein: ASSQWDRTTEAF
V gene: TRBV7-9; J gene: TRBJ2-7; CDR3 protein: ASSPGGWKAREQY
V gene: TRBV2; J gene: TRBJ2-2; CDR3 protein: ASSEEGYTGELF
V gene: TRBV19; J gene: TRBJ1-1; CDR3 protein: ASSSGGSAEAF
V gene: TRBV7-2; J gene: TRBJ2-1; CDR3 protein: ASSLVAAYNEQF
V gene: TRBV5-1; J gene: TRBJ1-1; CDR3 protein: ASSKGQGRINTEAF
V gene: TRBV6-1; J gene: TRBJ2-7; CDR3 protein: ASSEARGFSYEQY
V gene: TRBV5-6; J gene: TRBJ1-2; CDR3 protein: ASRQGAGGIYGYT
V gene: TRBV19; J gene: TRBJ1-1; CDR3 protein: ASSTQGYTEAF
V gene: TRBV18; J gene: TRBJ2-7; CDR3 protein: ASSPPEETYEQY
V gene: TRBV2; J gene: TRBJ2-7; CDR3 protein: ASNGLAGSYEQY
V gene: TRBV7-3; J gene: TRBJ2-3; CDR3 protein: ASSLSQRGFTDTQY
V gene: TRBV28; J gene: TRBJ2-1; CDR3 protein: ASSLVELKAGEQF
V gene: TRBV27; J gene: TRBJ2-7; CDR3 protein: ASSKREMGYEQY
V gene: TRBV4-3; J gene: TRBJ2-1; CDR3 protein: ASSQDGSGAYNEQF
V gene: TRBV30; J gene: TRBJ2-7; CDR3 protein: AWSVGGYEQY
V gene: TRBV10-3; J gene: TRBJ2-3; CDR3 protein: AISEGLTDTQY
V gene: TRBV30; J gene: TRBJ2-7; CDR3 protein: AWSVGASEFEQY
V gene: TRBV30; J gene: TRBJ2-7; CDR3 protein: AWNTGTYSYEQY
V gene: TRBV28; J gene: TRBJ2-3; CDR3 protein: ASSLRVLDTDTQY
V gene: TRBV5-4; J gene: TRBJ2-3; CDR3 protein: ASSVTGGSTDTQY
V gene: TRBV6-6; J gene: TRBJ2-3; CDR3 protein: ASTAYTTVTTDTQY
V gene: TRBV2; J gene: TRBJ2-7; CDR3 protein: ASFNPGGEISYEQY
V gene: TRBV25-1; J gene: TRBJ1-2; CDR3 protein: ASSEYSGGSGYT
V gene: TRBV7-6; J gene: TRBJ2-5; CDR3 protein: ASSLLQGAGETQY
V gene: TRBV2; J gene: TRBJ1-5; CDR3 protein: ASRLRGYGNQPQH
V gene: TRBV7-9; J gene: TRBJ2-1; CDR3 protein: ASSWTSGRGNEQF
V gene: TRBV27; J gene: TRBJ2-2; CDR3 protein: ASSLLSAGELF
V gene: TRBV7-3; J gene: TRBJ2-6; CDR3 protein: ASSPAGSGANVLT
V gene: TRBV25-1; J gene: TRBJ2-7; CDR3 protein: TNSGQYEQY
V gene: TRBV5-8; J gene: TRBJ1-1; CDR3 protein: ASTPWGGTEAF
V gene: TRBV28; J gene: TRBJ2-1; CDR3 protein: ASSLVAVEQF
V gene: TRBV30; J gene: TRBJ1-1; CDR3 protein: AWSRGDRDITEAF
V gene: TRBV29-1; J gene: TRBJ2-3; CDR3 protein: SVDVDWGVGDTQY
V gene: TRBV5-5; J gene: TRBJ1-5; CDR3 protein: ASSLGWPGSNQPQH
V gene: TRBV10-3; J gene: TRBJ2-1; CDR3 protein: AIRGTSGSNEQF
V gene: TRBV19; J gene: TRBJ1-3; CDR3 protein: ASDTGYGNTIY
V gene: TRBV7-3; J gene: TRBJ2-2; CDR3 protein: ASSLMGPGELF
V gene: TRBV7-6; J gene: TRBJ2-2; CDR3 protein: ASSLSTSGRTTGELF
V gene: TRBV30; J gene: TRBJ2-2; CDR3 protein: AWSVGRADTGELF
V gene: TRBV19; J gene: TRBJ2-2; CDR3 protein: ASQPRTPGELF
V gene: TRBV27; J gene: TRBJ2-7; CDR3 protein: ASSFGTSRNEQY
V gene: TRBV7-3; J gene: TRBJ2-7; CDR3 protein: ASSPAYEQY
V gene: TRBV28; J gene: TRBJ2-2; CDR3 protein: ASTTRYKTMRVTGELF
V gene: TRBV7-6; J gene: TRBJ2-1; CDR3 protein: ASSLAGSYLGNEQF
V gene: TRBV4-3; J gene: TRBJ1-5; CDR3 protein: ASSQDWGRNQPQH
V gene: TRBV4-3; J gene: TRBJ1-2; CDR3 protein: ASSQGGGGTHGYT
V gene: TRBV29-1; J gene: TRBJ1-2; CDR3 protein: SVLRQGGYGYT
V gene: TRBV18; J gene: TRBJ2-7; CDR3 protein: ASSPGGYYYEQY
V gene: TRBV7-9; J gene: TRBJ2-6; CDR3 protein: ASSLDPTGVGSGANVLT
V gene: TRBV2; J gene: TRBJ2-6; CDR3 protein: ASSDVEISGANVLT
V gene: TRBV7-2; J gene: TRBJ2-3; CDR3 protein: ASSLVSSSGDWRTDTQY
V gene: TRBV12-5; J gene: TRBJ2-1; CDR3 protein: ASGLVASGYNEQF
V gene: TRBV7-6; J gene: TRBJ2-2; CDR3 protein: ASSLPSGNTGELF
V gene: TRBV28; J gene: TRBJ2-1; CDR3 protein: ASSFVQSGRGNEQF
V gene: TRBV7-2; J gene: TRBJ2-7; CDR3 protein: ASSSLLQTSGGYYEQY